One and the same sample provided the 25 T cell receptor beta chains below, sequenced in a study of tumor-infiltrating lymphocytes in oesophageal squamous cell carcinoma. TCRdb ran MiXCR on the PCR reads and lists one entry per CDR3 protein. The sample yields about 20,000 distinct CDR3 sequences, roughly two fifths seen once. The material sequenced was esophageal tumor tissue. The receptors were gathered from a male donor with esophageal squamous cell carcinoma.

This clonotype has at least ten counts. The CDR3 sequence is CASSVTSGPYEQYF. The DNA of the CDR3 is TGTGCCAGCAGCGTGACTAGCGGGCCCTACGAGCAGTACTTC. The chain has TRBV11-2 and TRBJ2-7; 10 nucleotides line up with TRBD2. Trimming cost V 5 bases and J 2 bases; bases outside gene matches: 3. The CDR3 is 14 residues long. Per germline, CDR1 SGHAT and CDR2 FQNNGV.

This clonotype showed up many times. The CDR3 region has the DNA TGCGCCAGCAGCCTCGCCCCGGGACAGGGTGACTACGAGCAGTACTTC. Translation gives CASSLAPGQGDYEQYF. This sequence joins TRBV5-1 and TRBJ2-7, with TRBD1 matching 9 bases. Germline V gives CDR1 SGHRS, CDR2 YFSETQ. This CDR3 has 16 amino acids. V was clipped by 4 bases and J by 3 bases; unmatched bases: 11.

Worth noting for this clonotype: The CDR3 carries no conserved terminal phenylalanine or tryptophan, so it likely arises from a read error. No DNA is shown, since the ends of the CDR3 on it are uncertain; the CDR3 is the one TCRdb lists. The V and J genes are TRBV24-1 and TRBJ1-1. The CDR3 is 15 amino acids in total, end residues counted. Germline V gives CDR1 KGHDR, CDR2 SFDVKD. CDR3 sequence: CATSSTEAMATPSVR.

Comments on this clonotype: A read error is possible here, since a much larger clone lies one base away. The CDR3 region is CASSYLGTSGIVRSYNEQYF. The CDR3 DNA sequence: TGTGCCAGCAGTTACCTTGGGACTAGCGGGATAGTTCGCTCCTACAATGAGCAGTACTTC. This chain connects TRBV6-2 or TRBV6-3 to TRBJ2-1, with TRBD2 identical over 13 bases. Judging by the DNA end, TRBJ2-7 fits better; the J call may be wrong. In germline, CDR1 is MNHEY, CDR2 SVGEGT. The CDR3 is 20 amino acids.

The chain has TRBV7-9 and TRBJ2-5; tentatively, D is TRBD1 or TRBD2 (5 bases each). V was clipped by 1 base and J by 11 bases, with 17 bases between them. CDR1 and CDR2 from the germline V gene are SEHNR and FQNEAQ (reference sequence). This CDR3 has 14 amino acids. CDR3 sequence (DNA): TGTGCCAGCAGCTTAGGGGGGAGTAGGAATGAGCAGTACTTC. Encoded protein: CASSLGGSRNEQYF.

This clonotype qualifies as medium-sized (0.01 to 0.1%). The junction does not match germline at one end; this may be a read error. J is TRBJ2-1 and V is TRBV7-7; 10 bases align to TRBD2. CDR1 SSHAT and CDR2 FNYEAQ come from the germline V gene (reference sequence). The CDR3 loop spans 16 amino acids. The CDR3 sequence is CASSYSIAGGYNEQFF. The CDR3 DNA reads TGTGCTAGCAGCTATTCAATAGCGGGGGGATACAATGAGCAGTTCTTC.

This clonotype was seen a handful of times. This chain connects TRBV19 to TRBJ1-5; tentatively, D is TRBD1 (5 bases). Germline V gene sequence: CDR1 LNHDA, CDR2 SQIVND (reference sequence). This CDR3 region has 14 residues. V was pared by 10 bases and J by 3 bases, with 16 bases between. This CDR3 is CATKVGVNNQPQHF. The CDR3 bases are TGTGCCACCAAGGTAGGGGTCAACAATCAGCCCCAGCATTTT.

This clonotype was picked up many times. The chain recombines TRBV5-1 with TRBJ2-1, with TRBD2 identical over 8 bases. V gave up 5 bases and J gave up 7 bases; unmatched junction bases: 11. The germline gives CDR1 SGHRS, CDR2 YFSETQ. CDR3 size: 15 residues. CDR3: CASSIAGLPGNEQFF. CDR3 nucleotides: TGCGCCAGCAGTATAGCGGGGCTGCCTGGGAATGAGCAGTTCTTC. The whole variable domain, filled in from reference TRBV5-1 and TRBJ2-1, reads KAGVTQTPRYLIKTRGQQVTLSCSPISGHRSVSWYQQTPGQGLQFLFEYFSETQRNKGNFPGRFSGRQFSNSRSEMNVSTLELGDSALYLCASSIAGLPGNEQFFGPGTRLTVL.

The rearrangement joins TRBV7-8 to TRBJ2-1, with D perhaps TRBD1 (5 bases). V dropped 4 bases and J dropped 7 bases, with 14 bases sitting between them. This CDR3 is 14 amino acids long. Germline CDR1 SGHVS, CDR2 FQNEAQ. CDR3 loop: CASSSGWGVNEQFF. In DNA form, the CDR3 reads TGTGCCAGCAGCTCAGGATGGGGCGTGAATGAGCAGTTCTTC.

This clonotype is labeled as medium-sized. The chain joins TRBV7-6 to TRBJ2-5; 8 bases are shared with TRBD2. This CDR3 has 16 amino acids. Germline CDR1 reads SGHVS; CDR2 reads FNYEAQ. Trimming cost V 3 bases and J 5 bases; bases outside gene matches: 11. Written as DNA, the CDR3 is TGTGCCAGCAGCTTGCTCACTAGCGGAGAAGGGGAGACCCAGTACTTC. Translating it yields CASSLLTSGEGETQYF.

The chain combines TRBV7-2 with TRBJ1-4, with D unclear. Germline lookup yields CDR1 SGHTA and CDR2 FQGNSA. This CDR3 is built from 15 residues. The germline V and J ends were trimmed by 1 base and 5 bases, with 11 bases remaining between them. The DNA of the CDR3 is TGTGCCAGCAGCTTAGTAGGATCGGGAAATGAAAAACTGTTTTTT. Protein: CASSLVGSGNEKLFF.

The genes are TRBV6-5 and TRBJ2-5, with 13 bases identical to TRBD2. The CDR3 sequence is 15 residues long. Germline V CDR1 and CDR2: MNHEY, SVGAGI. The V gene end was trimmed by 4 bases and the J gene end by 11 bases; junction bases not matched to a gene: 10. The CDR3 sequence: CASSSRTSGSHEQYF. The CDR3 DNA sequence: TGTGCCAGCAGTTCCCGGACTAGCGGGAGCCATGAGCAGTACTTC.

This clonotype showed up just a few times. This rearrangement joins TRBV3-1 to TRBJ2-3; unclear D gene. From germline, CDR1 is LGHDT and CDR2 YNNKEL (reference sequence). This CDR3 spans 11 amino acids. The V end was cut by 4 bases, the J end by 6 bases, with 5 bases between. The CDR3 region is CASSLFDTQYF. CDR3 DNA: TGTGCCAGCAGCCTTTTCGATACGCAGTATTTT.

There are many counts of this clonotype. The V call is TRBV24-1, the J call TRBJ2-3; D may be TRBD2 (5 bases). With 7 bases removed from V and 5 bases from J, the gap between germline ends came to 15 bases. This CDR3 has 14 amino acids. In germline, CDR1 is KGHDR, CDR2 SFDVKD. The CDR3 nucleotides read TGTGCCACCAGCCCGGGAACCGCCTTAGATACGCAGTATTTT. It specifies CATSPGTALDTQYF.

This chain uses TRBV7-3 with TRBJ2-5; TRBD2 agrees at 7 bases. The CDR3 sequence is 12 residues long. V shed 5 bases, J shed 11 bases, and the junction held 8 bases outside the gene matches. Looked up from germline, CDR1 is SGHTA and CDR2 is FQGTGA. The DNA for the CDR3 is TGTGCCAGCAGCGGACTAGACAATGAGCAGTACTTC. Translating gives CASSGLDNEQYF.

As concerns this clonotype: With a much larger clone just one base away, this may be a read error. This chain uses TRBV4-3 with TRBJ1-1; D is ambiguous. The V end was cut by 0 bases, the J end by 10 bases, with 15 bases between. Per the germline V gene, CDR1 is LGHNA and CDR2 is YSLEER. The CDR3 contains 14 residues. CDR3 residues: CASSQDLGPSAAFF. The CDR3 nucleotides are TGCGCCAGCAGCCAAGATCTCGGGCCGAGTGCAGCTTTCTTT.

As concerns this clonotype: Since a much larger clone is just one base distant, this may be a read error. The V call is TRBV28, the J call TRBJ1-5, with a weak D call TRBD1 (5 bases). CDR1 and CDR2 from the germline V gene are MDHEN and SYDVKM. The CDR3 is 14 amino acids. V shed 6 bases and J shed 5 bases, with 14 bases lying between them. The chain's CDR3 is CASRPQEKDQPQHF. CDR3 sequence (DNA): TGTGCCAGCAGACCACAGGAAAAAGATCAGCCCCAGCATTTT.

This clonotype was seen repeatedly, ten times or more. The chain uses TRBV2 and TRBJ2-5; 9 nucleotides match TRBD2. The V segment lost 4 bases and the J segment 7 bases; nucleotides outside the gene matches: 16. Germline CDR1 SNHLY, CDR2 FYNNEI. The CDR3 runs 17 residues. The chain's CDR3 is CASSGGSSGGGFGTQYF. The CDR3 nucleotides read TGTGCCAGCAGTGGCGGGAGTAGCGGGGGAGGGTTCGGGACCCAGTACTTC.

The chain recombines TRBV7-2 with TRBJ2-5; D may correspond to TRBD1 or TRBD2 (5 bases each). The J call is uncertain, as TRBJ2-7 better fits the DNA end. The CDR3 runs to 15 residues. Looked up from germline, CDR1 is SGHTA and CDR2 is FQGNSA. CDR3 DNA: TGTGCCAGCAGCTTAGGAGGGACGCTCTCCTACGAGCAGTACTTC. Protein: CASSLGGTLSYEQYF.

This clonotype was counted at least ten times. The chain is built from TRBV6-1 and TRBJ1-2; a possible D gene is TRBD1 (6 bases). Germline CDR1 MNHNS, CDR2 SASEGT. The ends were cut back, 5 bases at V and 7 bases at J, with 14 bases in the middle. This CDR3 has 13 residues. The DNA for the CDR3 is TGTGCCAGCAGTAAGGGGCAGGGGCTTGGCTACACCTTC. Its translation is CASSKGQGLGYTF.

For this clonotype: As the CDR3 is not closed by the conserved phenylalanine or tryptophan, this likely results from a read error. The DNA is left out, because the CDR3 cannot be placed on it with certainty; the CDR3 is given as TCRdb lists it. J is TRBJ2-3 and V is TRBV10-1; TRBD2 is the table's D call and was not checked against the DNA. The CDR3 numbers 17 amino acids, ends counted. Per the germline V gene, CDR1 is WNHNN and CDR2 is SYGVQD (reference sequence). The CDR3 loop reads CASNTSGEVCTSSTSAP.

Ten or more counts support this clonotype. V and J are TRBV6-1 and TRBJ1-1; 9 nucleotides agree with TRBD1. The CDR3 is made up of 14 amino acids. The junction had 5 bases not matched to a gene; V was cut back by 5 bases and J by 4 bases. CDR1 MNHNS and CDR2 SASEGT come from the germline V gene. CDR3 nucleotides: TGTGCCAGCAGTAAACGACAGGGGGTCACTGAAGCTTTCTTT. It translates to CASSKRQGVTEAFF.

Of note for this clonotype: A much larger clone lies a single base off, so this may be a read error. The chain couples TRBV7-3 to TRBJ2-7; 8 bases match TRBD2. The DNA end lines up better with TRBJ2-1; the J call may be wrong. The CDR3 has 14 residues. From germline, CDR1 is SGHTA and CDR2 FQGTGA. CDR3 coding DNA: TGTGCCAGCAGACCCAGCGGGGGCTCCTACGAGCAGTTCTTC. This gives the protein CASRPSGGSYEQFF.

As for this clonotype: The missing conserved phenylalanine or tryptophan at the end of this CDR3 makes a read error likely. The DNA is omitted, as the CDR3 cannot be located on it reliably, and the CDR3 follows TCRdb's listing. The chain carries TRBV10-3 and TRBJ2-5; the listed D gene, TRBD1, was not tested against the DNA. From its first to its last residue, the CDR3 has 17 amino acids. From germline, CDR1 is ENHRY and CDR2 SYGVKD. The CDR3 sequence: CAISEADRGQIGYTFGS.

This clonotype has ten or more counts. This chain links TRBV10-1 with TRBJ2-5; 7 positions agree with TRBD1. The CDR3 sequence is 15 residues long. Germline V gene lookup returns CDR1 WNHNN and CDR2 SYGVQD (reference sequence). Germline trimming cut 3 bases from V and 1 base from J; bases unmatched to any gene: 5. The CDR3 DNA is TGCGCCAGCAGTGAAAACAGGGGCTCCCAAGAGACCCAGTACTTC. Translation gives CASSENRGSQETQYF.